One and the same sample provided the 8 T cell receptor beta chains below, sequenced in a study of shared clonotypes between healthy human individuals. The repertoire was sequenced with immunoSEQ multiplex PCR; TCRdb's copy has only in-frame clones and lacks some. This sample has about 1.1 million clones; 60% to 85% occur once, and the top ten carry almost 0.9%. Sequencing was performed on memory CD4+ T cells from PBMCs. Subset noted: CD45RA-negative fraction. The receptors shown here come from a man between 18 and 35 years old in good health. Some clones in this sample may be carry-over from other donors' samples.

This clone was observed many times. The V and J genes are TRBV27 and TRBJ1-1, with unresolved D. V was pared by 8 bases and J by 7 bases, with 8 bases between. Germline V lookup: CDR1 MNHEY, CDR2 SMNVEV (reference sequence). This CDR3 is built from 10 residues. CDR3 DNA sequence: TGTGCCAGCGGGTGGTATGAAGCTTTCTTT. This gives the protein CASGWYEAFF.

For this clone: This specimen includes other DNA sequences encoding the same CDR3. This sequence joins TRBV19 and TRBJ1-5; D is undetermined. Germline V gives CDR1 LNHDA, CDR2 SQIVND (reference sequence). Trimming cost V 5 bases and J 5 bases, with 10 bases left between them. This CDR3 has 13 residues. CDR3 in DNA: TGTGCCAGTAGTCCTCGACGGGATCAGCCCCAGCATTTT. Translating it yields CASSPRRDQPQHF. The full variable domain, its missing parts supplied by reference TRBV19 and TRBJ1-5, is DGGITQSPKYLFRKEGQNVTLSCEQNLNHDAMYWYRQDPGQGLRLIYYSQIVNDFQKGDIAEGYSVSREKKESFPLTVTSAQKNPTAFYLCASSPRRDQPQHFGDGTRLSIL.

The chain employs TRBV10-3 and TRBJ1-3; 8 bases align to TRBD1. In germline, CDR1 is ENHRY, CDR2 SYGVKD. The CDR3 length is 16 residues. V dropped 6 bases and J dropped 1; count of bases not matched to a gene: 8. CDR3 DNA: TGTGCCATCAGGAGGACAGGGCTACAATCTGGAAACACCATATATTTT. This codes for CAIRRTGLQSGNTIYF.

About this clone: The sample contains more than one DNA sequence encoding this CDR3. J is TRBJ1-1 and V is TRBV5-1; possible D gene TRBD1, 6 bases. The V end lost 3 bases, the J end lost 8 bases, and 11 bases lay between the germline ends. Per the germline V gene, CDR1 is SGHRS and CDR2 is YFSETQ. The CDR3 consists of 12 residues. The CDR3: CASSSQGSEAFF. The DNA for the CDR3 is TGCGCCAGCAGCTCACAGGGCTCAGAAGCTTTCTTT.

J is TRBJ1-5 and V is TRBV7-2, with 12 bases matching TRBD1. J was trimmed by 5 bases and V by 4 bases; bases with no gene match: 9. Per germline, CDR1 SGHTA and CDR2 FQGNSA. The CDR3 consists of 17 residues. The CDR3 region is CASSYVRGQGAYQPQHF. For the CDR3, the DNA is TGTGCCAGCAGCTACGTTAGGGGACAGGGGGCTTATCAGCCCCAGCATTTT.

The V call is TRBV7-3, the J call TRBJ2-5; possible D gene TRBD2, 6 bases. CDR3 size: 15 residues. CDR1 and CDR2 (germline): SGHTA, FQGTGA. Trimming removed 5 bases at V and 4 bases at J, with 17 bases between. CDR3 in amino acids: CASSLSSGAGETQYF. CDR3 coding DNA: TGTGCCAGCAGCCTTTCTTCGGGAGCCGGAGAGACCCAGTACTTC.

This clone was counted at least ten times. The chain links TRBV28 to TRBJ1-4; 7 bases are shared with TRBD1. The CDR3 is 14 amino acids. V gave up 3 bases and J gave up 13 bases; unmatched junction bases: 11. CDR1 and CDR2 (germline): MDHEN, SYDVKM. In DNA, the CDR3 is TGTGCCAGCAGTTTGAATAGACAGGGTAAGGGACTGTTTTTT. This codes for CASSLNRQGKGLFF. The variable domain in full, with the rest retrieved from reference TRBV28 and TRBJ1-4, is DVKVTQSSRYLVKRTGEKVFLECVQDMDHENMFWYRQDPGLGLRLIYFSYDVKMKEKGDIPEGYSVSREKKERFSLILESASTNQTSMYLCASSLNRQGKGLFFGSGTQLSVL.

This sequence joins TRBV5-4 and TRBJ1-2; no definite D call. This CDR3 contains 13 residues. V was clipped by 2 bases and J by 8 bases, with 13 bases between them. From germline, CDR1 is SGHNT and CDR2 YYREEE (reference sequence). In DNA, the CDR3 is TGTGCCAGCAGCTTCACCGGGAGCGGCGGCTACACCTTC. This translates into CASSFTGSGGYTF.